This TCR beta chain was identified in a study of blood T cell repertoires in COVID-19. Study-level information: T cells, B-cell-depleted T cells, or PBMCs provided the cDNA or gDNA that served as material.

The length of the CDR3 is 13 residues. Trimming stripped 5 bases from V and 0 bases from J, with 5 bases between. Authors' processing steps: By means of reference gene primer amplification, nucleated cell counts were estimated. The table came from immunoSEQ multiplex PCR; TCRdb's copy has only in-frame clones and leaves some out. From that table come the V and J calls and clone size; the DNA was used to work out D and trimming. The table lists 90,000 to 120,000 clones, almost 85% of them singletons. Sequencing was performed on peripheral blood. This TCR came from a human donor in a cohort sampled during active COVID-19. The genes are TRBV12-3 or TRBV12-4 and TRBJ2-1, with no clear D. CDR3 DNA: TGTGCCAGCAGTAGCGCCTCCTACAATGAGCAGTTCTTC. This encodes CASSSASYNEQFF.